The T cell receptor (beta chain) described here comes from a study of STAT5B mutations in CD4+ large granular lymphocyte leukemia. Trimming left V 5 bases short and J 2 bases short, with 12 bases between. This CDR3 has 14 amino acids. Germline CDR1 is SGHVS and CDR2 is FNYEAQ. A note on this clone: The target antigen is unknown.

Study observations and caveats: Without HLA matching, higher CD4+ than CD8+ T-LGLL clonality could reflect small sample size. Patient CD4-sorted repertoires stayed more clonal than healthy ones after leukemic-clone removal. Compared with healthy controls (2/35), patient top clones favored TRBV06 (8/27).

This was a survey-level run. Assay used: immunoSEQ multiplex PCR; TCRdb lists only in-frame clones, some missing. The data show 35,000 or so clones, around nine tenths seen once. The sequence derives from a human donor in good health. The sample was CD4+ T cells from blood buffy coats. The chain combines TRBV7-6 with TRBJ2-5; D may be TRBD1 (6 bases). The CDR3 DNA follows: TGTGCCAGCAGCAAGGACAGCAATCAAGAGACCCAGTACTTC. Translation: CASSKDSNQETQYF.